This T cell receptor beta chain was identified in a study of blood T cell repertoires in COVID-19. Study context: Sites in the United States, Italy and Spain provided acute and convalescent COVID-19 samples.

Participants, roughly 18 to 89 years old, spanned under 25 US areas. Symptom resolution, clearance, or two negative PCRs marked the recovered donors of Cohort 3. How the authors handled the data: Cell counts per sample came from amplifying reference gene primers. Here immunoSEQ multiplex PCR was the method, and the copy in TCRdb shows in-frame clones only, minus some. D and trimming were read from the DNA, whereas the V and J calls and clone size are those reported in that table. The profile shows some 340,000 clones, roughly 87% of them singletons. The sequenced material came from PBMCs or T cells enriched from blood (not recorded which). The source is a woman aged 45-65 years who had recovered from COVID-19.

The CDR3 DNA sequence: TGCGCCAGCAGCCAAGTCTTGGGGACAGGCATAAATTCACCCCTCCACTTT. This encodes CASSQVLGTGINSPLHF. The chain joins TRBV4-3 to TRBJ1-6; 8 nucleotides match TRBD1. Germline V CDR1 and CDR2: LGHNA, YSLEER. The CDR3 covers 17 residues. The J segment lost 7 bases and the V segment lost 1 base, leaving 9 bases of the junction unmatched.